Below, 11 T cell receptor beta chains from the same sample are listed, as sequenced in a study of T cells after posttransplantation cyclophosphamide. TCRdb's table, derived via immunoSEQ multiplex PCR, lists solely in-frame clones and lacks some. The repertoire yields some 7,900 clones, none seen only once; the top ten contain nearly 6%. A marrow graft followed busulfan-fludarabine conditioning, with cyclophosphamide on days +3 and +4. Material: PBMCs, obtained after an allogeneic stem cell transplant with post-transplant cyclophosphamide. These receptors came from a young adult male patient who received an allogeneic stem cell transplant from an unrelated donor, was CMV-positive, and had acute and chronic GVHD. Some T cells may have originated in the graft donor.

This clone showed up many times. A read error is possible here, since a much larger clone lies one base away. The rearrangement uses TRBV10-3 and TRBJ2-7; D perhaps matches TRBD1 (5 bases). V lost 6 bases to trimming and J lost 8 bases, with 11 bases between them. The CDR3 totals 11 residues. Looked up from germline, CDR1 is ENHRY and CDR2 is SYGVKD. The CDR3 here is CAIRQGYQQYF. The DNA of the CDR3 is TGTGCCATCAGGCAGGGATACCAGCAGTACTTC.

This clone is labeled medium-sized. This chain connects TRBV12-3 or TRBV12-4 to TRBJ1-1, with D possibly TRBD1 on 5 matching bases. This CDR3 region has 14 residues. The V end lost 1 base, the J end lost 1 base, and 7 bases lay between the germline ends. The CDR3 here is CASSLGQGNTEAFF. The CDR3, as DNA: TGTGCCAGCAGTTTAGGGCAGGGGAACACTGAAGCTTTCTTT.

This clone was seen ten or more times. This chain joins TRBV28 and TRBJ2-7, with D maybe TRBD1 (6 bases). Germline assignment: CDR1 MDHEN and CDR2 SYDVKM. The CDR3 loop spans 13 amino acids. Trimming removed 5 bases at V and 4 bases at J, with 12 bases between. CDR3 amino acids: CASSGGSKYEQYF. In nucleotides, the CDR3 is TGTGCCAGCAGTGGGGGCTCAAAGTACGAGCAGTACTTC. The full variable domain, rest sourced from reference TRBV28 and TRBJ2-7, is DVKVTQSSRYLVKRTGEKVFLECVQDMDHENMFWYRQDPGLGLRLIYFSYDVKMKEKGDIPEGYSVSREKKERFSLILESASTNQTSMYLCASSGGSKYEQYFGPGTRLTVT.

This clone occurred many times. The J gene is TRBJ2-5, the V gene TRBV4-2; 10 nucleotides align to TRBD2. The CDR3 spans 15 residues. Germline CDR1 LGHNA, CDR2 YNFKEQ. Trimming at V came to 4 bases and at J to 5 bases, leaving 7 bases not matched to a gene. This CDR3 is CASSLLAGRAETQYF. CDR3 bases: TGTGCCAGCAGCCTACTAGCGGGGAGGGCTGAGACCCAGTACTTC.

The table lists this clone with many counts. A junction end diverges from the germline sequence, so it may reflect a read error. Other DNA sequences in the same sample also yield this CDR3. The chain carries TRBV10-3 and TRBJ1-2; 10 bases fit TRBD1. Per germline, CDR1 ENHRY and CDR2 SYGVKD. CDR3 length equals 14 residues. CDR3 sequence reads: CAIGGTGDPYGYTF. In DNA form, the CDR3 reads TGCGCCATCGGGGGGACAGGGGATCCTTATGGCTACACCTTC.

This clone has a count of ten or more. The rearrangement uses TRBV6-2 or TRBV6-3 and TRBJ2-3; D perhaps matches TRBD2 (7 bases). Trimming pared 6 bases from V and 1 base from J, leaving 17 bases between. The CDR3 spans 16 residues. From germline, CDR1 is MNHEY and CDR2 SVGEGT. The CDR3 DNA reads as TGTGCCAGCAGCGACCTCGGGCGGGGGCGCACAGATACGCAGTATTTT. It codes for CASSDLGRGRTDTQYF.

In its sample, this clone ranks as medium-sized. The V and J genes are TRBV6-2 or TRBV6-3 and TRBJ2-7; TRBD1 matches at 7 bases. The CDR3 runs to 16 residues. The germline V gene encodes CDR1 MNHEY and CDR2 SVGEGT. V trimming: 3 bases; J trimming: 4 bases; junction bases outside the gene matches: 12. CDR3: CASSYSHWDSRYEQYF. As DNA, the CDR3 is TGTGCCAGCAGTTATTCCCACTGGGACAGTCGGTACGAGCAGTACTTC.

This clone was seen ten or more times. The chain couples TRBV7-2 to TRBJ1-1; no definite D call. Trimming shortened V by 1 base and J by 0 bases, and 9 bases separated the two germline ends. This CDR3 comprises 15 residues. CDR1 and CDR2 from the germline V gene are SGHTA and FQGNSA. The CDR3 region has the DNA TGTGCCAGCAGCTTAGAGGGCCAGATGAACACTGAAGCTTTCTTT. Its protein is CASSLEGQMNTEAFF.

This clone was observed at least ten times. The J gene is TRBJ2-1, the V gene TRBV9; TRBD2 is a possible D gene (5 bases). From germline, CDR1 is SGDLS and CDR2 YYNGEE. V lost 0 bases and J lost 10, with 11 bases in between. The CDR3 runs 13 residues. CDR3 residues: CASSVAGLTEQFF. DNA of the CDR3: TGTGCCAGCAGCGTAGCAGGACTGACGGAGCAGTTCTTC.

The chain links TRBV7-2 to TRBJ1-1, with D possibly being TRBD1 (6 bases). Germline loops: CDR1 SGHTA, CDR2 FQGNSA. The V and J ends lost 5 bases and 3 bases respectively, with 13 bases between them. The CDR3 spans 14 residues. The CDR3 DNA is TGTGCCAGCAGCCGACCGACAGGAGACACTGAAGCTTTCTTT. It specifies CASSRPTGDTEAFF.

This clone was observed at least ten times. The chain carries TRBV27 and TRBJ2-1, with TRBD1 identical over 7 bases. V gave up 5 bases and J gave up 6 bases; unmatched junction bases: 7. Germline V gene data show CDR1 as MNHEY and CDR2 as SMNVEV (reference sequence). The CDR3 length is 14 residues. The CDR3: CASSRDRVLNEQFF. CDR3 DNA sequence: TGTGCCAGCAGTCGAGACAGGGTCCTCAATGAGCAGTTCTTC.